This T cell receptor (beta chain) comes out of a study of blood T cell repertoires in COVID-19. TCRdb's table, derived via immunoSEQ multiplex PCR, lists solely in-frame clones and lacks some. The sample contains about 220,000 clones, 82% of which appear only once. A word on this clone: This CDR3 is also generated by other DNA sequences in the sample.

This receptor was identified in a woman older than 75 with acute or convalescent COVID-19. The source material was peripheral blood.

This CDR3 is CASSLAGTGNEKLFF. CDR3 in DNA: TGCGCCAGCAGCTTGGCGGGGACAGGGAACGAAAAACTGTTTTTT. The rearrangement uses TRBV5-1 and TRBJ1-4, with 9 bases fitting TRBD1. The V gene's germline CDR1 is SGHRS and CDR2 YFSETQ. This CDR3 region has 15 residues. Trimming removed 0 bases from V and 8 bases from J; junction bases left unmatched: 5. Complete variable domain (other parts from reference TRBV5-1 and TRBJ1-4): KAGVTQTPRYLIKTRGQQVTLSCSPISGHRSVSWYQQTPGQGLQFLFEYFSETQRNKGNFPGRFSGRQFSNSRSEMNVSTLELGDSALYLCASSLAGTGNEKLFFGSGTQLSVL.